These T cell receptor beta chains were read from a single sample in a study of T cell responses to AZD1222 COVID-19 vaccine. The table came from immunoSEQ multiplex PCR; TCRdb's copy has only in-frame clones and leaves some out. The profile shows about 42,000 clones, approximately 80% of them singletons. Sample: peripheral blood, taken 28 days after the second AZD1222 dose. Receptors were obtained from an adult who received the AZD1222 COVID-19 vaccine. Each CDR3 is given with its conserved first and last residue. The D gene is left open where the match is weak. Rows give clone size only sometimes, using once, few, many, or a class for an expanded clone.

V gene	J gene	D gene	clone size	CDR3 length	CDR3 protein	CDR3 DNA
TRBV5-3	TRBJ2-3	.	.	14	CARSLGRFWDTQYF	TGTGCCAGAAGCTTGGGCCGGTTTTGGGATACGCAGTATTTT
TRBV5-6	TRBJ1-2	TRBD1	.	18	CASSLDYGQGHNIYGYTF	TGTGCCAGCAGCTTAGACTATGGACAGGGACACAACATCTATGGCTACACCTTC
TRBV5-1	TRBJ2-7	.	.	13	CASSLGGTYEQYF	TGCGCCAGCAGCTTGGGTGGAACCTACGAGCAGTACTTC
TRBV7-2	TRBJ1-5	.	few	12	CASSPVNQPQHF	TGTGCCAGCAGCCCGGTGAATCAGCCCCAGCATTTT
TRBV5-8	TRBJ2-5	.	.	14	CASSWQGRGETQYF	TGTGCCAGCAGCTGGCAGGGTAGGGGGGAGACCCAGTACTTC
TRBV19	TRBJ1-2	.	once	13	CASTVTPNYGYTF	TGTGCCAGTACCGTGACGCCTAACTATGGCTACACCTTC
TRBV7-8	TRBJ1-5	TRBD1	.	13	CASSTGGGQPQHF	TGTGCCAGCAGCACAGGGGGCGGACAGCCCCAGCATTTT
TRBV13	TRBJ2-1	.	medium-sized	16	CASSTSTRWWYNEQFF	TGTGCCAGCAGCACCTCCACCCGGTGGTGGTACAATGAGCAGTTCTTC
TRBV5-1	TRBJ1-2	TRBD1	.	14	CASSFATGGYGYTF	TGCGCCAGCAGCTTCGCGACAGGGGGGTATGGCTACACCTTC
TRBV3-1/TRBV3-2	TRBJ1-2	.	.	12	CASSQVRRGYTF	TGTGCCAGCAGCCAAGTACGGCGGGGCTACACCTTC
TRBV5-1	TRBJ2-5	.	few	15	CASSLGGAPQETQYF	TGCGCCAGCAGCTTGGGTGGAGCTCCCCAAGAGACCCAGTACTTC
TRBV5-1	TRBJ2-7	.	.	14	CASSLDNFAGEQYF	TGCGCCAGCAGCTTGGACAATTTCGCGGGCGAGCAGTACTTC
TRBV5-4	TRBJ1-2	TRBD1	once	13	CASSLRQGDGYTF	TGTGCCAGCAGCTTAAGACAGGGAGATGGCTACACCTTC
TRBV7-3	TRBJ2-6	.	.	13	CASSSGVWDVLTF	TGTGCCAGCAGCTCAGGGGTTTGGGACGTCCTGACTTTC
TRBV7-8	TRBJ2-7	.	.	12	CASSLKSYEQYF	TGTGCCAGCAGCTTAAAGAGCTACGAGCAGTACTTC
TRBV19	TRBJ2-1	.	.	14	CASSIAGIFNEQFF	TGTGCCAGTAGTATAGCGGGAATATTCAATGAGCAGTTCTTC
TRBV5-1	TRBJ2-7	TRBD1	.	20	CASSLFSLGLVGQVSYEQYF	TGCGCCAGCAGCTTGTTTTCCTTAGGGTTAGTGGGACAGGTCTCCTACGAGCAGTACTTC
TRBV12-5	TRBJ2-1	.	.	16	CASGSPTLGVYNEQFF	TGTGCTAGTGGTTCGCCAACTCTGGGGGTTTACAATGAGCAGTTCTTC
TRBV19	TRBJ1-5	.	few	14	CASKERDRYQPQHF	TGTGCCAGTAAGGAAAGGGACCGATATCAGCCCCAGCATTTT
TRBV5-1	TRBJ2-1	TRBD2	.	14	CASSLMGLAGEQFF	TGCGCCAGCAGCTTGATGGGACTAGCAGGTGAGCAGTTCTTC
TRBV30	TRBJ2-4	.	.	11	CAFGAKNIQYF	TGTGCCTTCGGAGCCAAAAACATTCAGTACTTC
TRBV28	TRBJ1-2	.	.	10	CASSYSHITF	TGTGCCAGCAGTTACAGCCATATCACCTTC
TRBV6-5	TRBJ1-1	.	.	16	CASSYNGGALNTEAFF	TGTGCCAGCAGTTATAATGGGGGGGCTCTGAACACTGAAGCTTTCTTT
TRBV4-2	TRBJ1-2	.	.	14	CASSQDSGARGYTF	TGTGCCAGCAGCCAAGATTCGGGGGCGAGAGGCTACACCTTC
TRBV28	TRBJ2-7	.	few	13	CASSLARQNEQYF	TGTGCCAGCAGTTTAGCGCGACAGAACGAGCAGTACTTC
TRBV6-5	TRBJ2-5	.	.	14	CASKGQESGKTQYF	TGTGCCAGCAAAGGCCAGGAAAGCGGAAAGACCCAGTACTTC
TRBV5-4	TRBJ2-5	.	once	13	CASSLASRETQYF	TGTGCCAGCAGCTTGGCCTCTCGGGAGACCCAGTACTTC
TRBV27	TRBJ1-2	TRBD1	.	14	CASSLRDRAGGYTF	TGTGCCAGCAGTTTAAGGGACAGGGCTGGAGGCTACACCTTC
TRBV15	TRBJ1-1	.	.	15	CATSRDGGWGAEAFF	TGTGCCACCAGCAGAGATGGGGGATGGGGGGCTGAAGCTTTCTTT
TRBV6-5	TRBJ2-1	TRBD2	.	13	CASSRTGGNEQFF	TGTGCCAGCAGTCGTACGGGAGGGAATGAGCAGTTCTTC
TRBV9	TRBJ1-3	.	.	15	CASSGPSAAGNTIYF	TGTGCCAGCAGCGGACCCTCGGCGGCTGGAAACACCATATATTTT
TRBV9	TRBJ1-1	.	.	15	CASSPTGRVLEEAFF	TGTGCCAGCAGCCCCACTGGGAGGGTACTTGAAGAAGCTTTCTTT
TRBV18	TRBJ2-3	.	.	16	CASSPLGTAPGDTQYF	TGTGCCAGCTCACCTTTAGGGACTGCCCCGGGGGATACGCAGTATTTT
TRBV5-1	TRBJ2-2	.	.	15	CASSLVGVNTGELFF	TGCGCCAGCAGCTTGGTTGGGGTGAACACCGGGGAGCTGTTTTTT
TRBV11-2	TRBJ2-3	TRBD1	.	13	CASSRTGVDTQYF	TGTGCCAGCAGCCGCACAGGGGTAGATACGCAGTATTTT
TRBV5-1	TRBJ2-1	TRBD2	.	14	CASSLDRAGGEQFF	TGCGCCAGCAGCTTGGACAGGGCGGGAGGTGAGCAGTTCTTC
TRBV3-1/TRBV3-2	TRBJ1-1	.	.	14	CASSQDSGGTEAFF	TGTGCCAGCAGCCAAGATTCGGGAGGCACTGAAGCTTTCTTT
TRBV9	TRBJ2-2	TRBD2	.	18	CASSVEIAGGPNTGELFF	TGTGCCAGCAGCGTAGAAATAGCGGGGGGTCCGAACACCGGGGAGCTGTTTTTT
TRBV15	TRBJ2-5	.	few	12	CATSRGQETQYF	TGTGCCACCAGCAGAGGGCAAGAGACCCAGTACTTC
TRBV9	TRBJ2-5	.	.	12	CASSKGEETQYF	TGTGCCAGCAGCAAAGGGGAGGAGACCCAGTACTTC
TRBV27	TRBJ1-1	TRBD1	.	15	CASSTLGTGDTEAFF	TGTGCCAGCAGTACCTTGGGGACAGGGGACACTGAAGCTTTCTTT
TRBV28	TRBJ1-2	.	.	15	CASSRGQIRGYGYTF	TGTGCCAGCAGCCGGGGGCAGATACGGGGCTATGGCTACACCTTC